A selection of T cell receptor beta chains follows, all from one sample in a study of CD8 T cells in Susac syndrome. TCRdb reanalysed the immunoSEQ multiplex PCR reads using MiXCR and keeps one entry per CDR3 protein. The profile shows about 280,000 distinct CDR3 sequences, 80% to 90% of them singletons. Sequenced sample: CD8+ T cells from PBMCs. Receptors originate from a human donor with multiple sclerosis. CDR3s include the opening cysteine and the closing phenylalanine or tryptophan. The D gene is left open where the match is weak. Expanded clones are given a class, and other clones once, few, many or no size at all.

>TRBJ2-2|NA|NA|TRBV9
CASSEGGNTGELFF
TGTGCCAGTAGTGAGGGGGGTAACACCGGGGAGCTGTTTTTT
>TRBJ2-1|TRBD2|NA|TRBV9
CASSVSSLPFSGRTERYNEQFF
TGTGCCAGCAGCGTATCCTCTTTGCCCTTTAGCGGGAGGACCGAGAGGTACAATGAGCAGTTCTTC
>TRBJ2-5|NA|NA|TRBV5-1
CASSPDGRPTKYARETQYF
TGCGCCAGCAGCCCCGACGGACGGCCAACCAAGTACGCCCGAGAGACCCAGTACTTC
>TRBJ1-2|NA|NA|TRBV2
CASPRNPNGDGYTF
TGTGCCAGCCCCCGTAATCCGAACGGGGATGGCTACACCTTC
>TRBJ2-2|NA|NA|TRBV12-3/TRBV12-4
CASAGGGAGELFF
TGTGCCAGCGCTGGAGGTGGGGCCGGGGAGCTGTTTTTT
>TRBJ1-1|TRBD1|NA|TRBV27
CASSWTGTTEAFF
TGTGCCAGCAGTTGGACAGGGACCACTGAAGCTTTCTTT
>TRBJ2-3|TRBD1|NA|TRBV27
CASSLRGPPPTDTQYF
TGTGCCAGCAGTTTGAGGGGGCCCCCTCCCACAGATACGCAGTATTTT
>TRBJ2-7|NA|NA|TRBV6-1
CASSGTGSTFYEQYF
TGTGCCAGCAGTGGTACAGGGTCTACTTTCTACGAGCAGTACTTC
>TRBJ1-2|NA|NA|TRBV27
CASRVAANYGYTF
TGTGCCAGCAGGGTCGCTGCAAACTATGGCTACACCTTC
>TRBJ2-7|TRBD2|few|TRBV27
CASSASGGSSYEQYF
TGTGCCAGCAGTGCTAGCGGGGGGAGCTCCTACGAGCAGTACTTC
>TRBJ2-1|NA|NA|TRBV10-3
CAISEFKGDEQFF
TGTGCCATCAGTGAATTTAAGGGGGATGAGCAGTTCTTC
>TRBJ2-7|NA|NA|TRBV7-9
CASSLPDTYEQYF
TGTGCCAGCAGCTTACCGGACACCTACGAGCAGTACTTC
>TRBJ1-5|NA|NA|TRBV12-3/TRBV12-4
CASSPTGLGGGQPQHF
TGTGCCAGCAGTCCTACAGGGTTGGGAGGGGGTCAGCCCCAGCATTTT
>TRBJ1-5|TRBD1|NA|TRBV6-5
CASSYSTGENQPQHF
TGTGCCAGCAGTTACTCGACAGGGGAGAATCAGCCCCAGCATTTT
>TRBJ2-7|NA|NA|TRBV2
CASRGGYEQYF
TGTGCCAGCAGAGGAGGGTACGAGCAGTACTTC
>TRBJ2-5|TRBD2|NA|TRBV7-9
CATGGSTKTQYF
TGTGCCACGGGCGGGAGCACAAAGACCCAGTACTTC
>TRBJ2-1|NA|once|TRBV19
CASSIDGSYNEQFF
TGTGCCAGTAGTATCGACGGGTCCTACAATGAGCAGTTCTTC
>TRBJ2-7|NA|few|TRBV10-3
CAISDGGRWLEQYF
TGTGCCATCAGTGATGGGGGCAGGTGGCTCGAGCAGTACTTC
>TRBJ2-5|TRBD2|NA|TRBV13
CASSVRSGEKVETQYF
TGTGCCAGCAGCGTAAGGAGCGGGGAAAAGGTTGAGACCCAGTACTTC
>TRBJ1-1|NA|NA|TRBV27
CASRNQSMNTEAFF
TGTGCCAGCAGGAATCAGTCAATGAACACTGAAGCTTTCTTT
>TRBJ2-1|NA|few|TRBV6-5
CASSWTATAEQFF
TGTGCCAGCAGTTGGACGGCTACGGCTGAGCAGTTCTTC
>TRBJ2-7|NA|NA|TRBV28
CASSFSGGRSYEQYF
TGTGCCAGCAGTTTTTCGGGCGGACGCTCCTACGAGCAGTACTTC
>TRBJ1-1|NA|NA|TRBV30
CAWSGQAATEAFF
TGTGCCTGGAGTGGCCAGGCTGCCACTGAAGCTTTCTTT
>TRBJ2-7|NA|NA|TRBV28
CASTRRWGPDAYEQYF
TGTGCCAGCACCCGGAGGTGGGGGCCTGATGCCTACGAGCAGTACTTC
>TRBJ2-2|TRBD1|NA|TRBV4-1
CASSSQLGQGVTGELFF
TGCGCCAGCAGCTCACAGCTGGGGCAGGGGGTAACCGGGGAGCTGTTTTTT
>TRBJ2-3|TRBD2|NA|TRBV24-1
CATSDSRLATYTDTQYF
TGTGCCACCAGTGACTCCCGACTAGCGACATACACAGATACGCAGTATTTT
>TRBJ2-1|TRBD2|NA|TRBV7-2
CASSATSASYNEQFF
TGTGCCAGCAGCGCGACTAGCGCCTCCTACAATGAGCAGTTCTTC
>TRBJ1-2|NA|NA|TRBV30
CAWSDKDYYGYTF
TGTGCCTGGAGTGATAAGGATTACTATGGCTACACCTTC
>TRBJ2-2|NA|few|TRBV7-6
CASSTNTGELFF
TGTGCCAGCAGCACAAACACCGGGGAGCTGTTTTTT
>TRBJ2-7|TRBD1|NA|TRBV7-3
CASNLTGGNEQYF
TGTGCCAGCAACTTAACAGGGGGCAACGAGCAGTACTTC
>TRBJ2-1|TRBD2|once|TRBV4-2
CASSQETSGSHEQFF
TGTGCCAGCAGCCAAGAAACTAGCGGGTCGCATGAGCAGTTCTTC
>TRBJ2-5|NA|NA|TRBV7-9
CAIQLHSKETQYF
TGTGCCATCCAATTACACAGCAAAGAGACCCAGTACTTC
>TRBJ2-3|NA|NA|TRBV7-9
CASSRRTSDTQYF
TGTGCCAGCAGCCGTCGGACGTCAGATACGCAGTATTTT
>TRBJ2-7|TRBD1|NA|TRBV7-9
CASRDREREQYF
TGTGCCAGCAGGGACAGGGAACGCGAGCAGTACTTC
>TRBJ2-7|NA|NA|TRBV13
CASSPQGATSGEQYF
TGTGCCAGCAGCCCCCAAGGGGCGACCTCCGGCGAGCAGTACTTC
>TRBJ2-7|NA|NA|TRBV7-2
CASSLASSSTYEQYF
TGTGCCAGCAGCCTCGCCTCCAGCAGTACGTACGAGCAGTACTTC
>TRBJ2-5|NA|NA|TRBV30
CAWSANPGQRETQYF
TGTGCCTGGAGTGCCAACCCGGGACAAAGGGAGACCCAGTACTTC
>TRBJ2-7|NA|NA|TRBV4-1
CASSQGEAYEQYF
TGCGCCAGCAGCCAAGGGGAAGCCTACGAGCAGTACTTC
>TRBJ2-1|NA|NA|TRBV30
CAWSLLGNNEQFF
TGTGCCTGGAGTCTCCTGGGTAACAATGAGCAGTTCTTC
>TRBJ2-7|TRBD1|NA|TRBV6-5
CASSTSPGQGFYEQYF
TGTGCCAGCAGTACTTCTCCGGGACAGGGGTTTTACGAGCAGTACTTC
>TRBJ2-5|TRBD2|NA|TRBV15
CATSRDPGEGETQYF
TGTGCCACCAGCAGAGATCCCGGGGAGGGAGAGACCCAGTACTTC
>TRBJ1-2|NA|NA|TRBV30
CAWRYREGKSSGYGYTF
TGTGCCTGGAGATATCGCGAGGGGAAATCTTCGGGGTATGGCTACACCTTC
>TRBJ2-1|NA|NA|TRBV6-4
CASSEEAGRHEQLF
TGTGCCAGCAGTGAAGAGGCGGGACGGCATGAGCAGCTCTTC